Each of the 29 T cell receptor beta chains below was sequenced from the same sample in a study of identical twins' blood T cells. TCRdb recomputed calls from the 5' RACE reads with MiXCR, one row per CDR3 protein. The data contain 300,000 to 450,000 distinct CDR3 sequences, 28% of them seen just once; the ten biggest clones take up about 6%. The sample comprised PBMCs. Receptor source: a woman between 18 and 55 years old in good health.

This clonotype turned up a few times. The chain links TRBV5-1 to TRBJ2-3, with a possible D match to TRBD2 (5 bases). Germline CDR1 reads SGHRS; CDR2 reads YFSETQ. The V and J ends lost 0 bases and 9 bases respectively, with 11 bases between them. The CDR3 has 13 amino acids. The CDR3 DNA sequence: TGCGCCAGCAGCTTGGATGGCCAGCGGACGCAGTATTTT. Protein sequence: CASSLDGQRTQYF.

The chain couples TRBV20-1 to TRBJ1-1; D perhaps matches TRBD1 (5 bases). The ends were cut back, 0 bases at V and 4 bases at J, with 9 bases in the middle. There are 13 residues in the CDR3. Per the germline V gene, CDR1 is DFQATT and CDR2 is SNEGSKA (reference sequence). DNA for the CDR3: TGCAGTGCTAGAGATGGTGGGGGCACTGAAGCTTTCTTT. Encoded protein: CSARDGGGTEAFF.

This chain links TRBV2 with TRBJ2-2; tentatively, D is TRBD1 (5 bases). The CDR3 covers 14 residues. Germline CDR1 reads SNHLY; CDR2 reads FYNNEI. V was shortened by 3 bases and J by 7 bases, with 12 bases between the two germline ends. In nucleotides, the CDR3 is TGTGCCAGCAGTGAGCCAGGGTTCATCGGGGAGCTGTTTTTT. Translating gives CASSEPGFIGELFF.

This clonotype was seen repeatedly, ten times or more. In DNA, the CDR3 is TGCAGTGCTACTTTAGGGGGGGGGAACACTGAAGCTTTCTTT. This encodes CSATLGGGNTEAFF. The V and J genes are TRBV20-1 and TRBJ1-1, with a weak D call TRBD1 (6 bases). Germline-derived CDR1 and CDR2 are DFQATT and SNEGSKA (reference sequence). This CDR3 is 14 amino acids long. The V gene lost 4 bases and the J gene lost 1 base, with 13 bases spanning the gap.

Concerning this clonotype itself: A read error may explain this, as a much larger clone is one base away. This rearrangement joins TRBV29-1 to TRBJ2-3; a possible D gene is TRBD1 (5 bases). The CDR3 is made up of 12 amino acids. Per the germline V gene, CDR1 is SQVTM and CDR2 is ANQGSEA. CDR3 residues: CSVEAETDAQYF. In DNA, the CDR3 is TGCAGCGTTGAAGCCGAGACAGATGCGCAGTATTTT.

The chain employs TRBV6-1 and TRBJ1-2; D is unresolved. Per the germline V gene, CDR1 is MNHNS and CDR2 is SASEGT. This CDR3 has 13 amino acids. Trimming pared 4 bases from V and 7 bases from J, leaving 13 bases between. CDR3 loop: CASSGIAWGGYTF. The CDR3 bases are TGTGCCAGCAGTGGTATAGCCTGGGGTGGCTACACCTTC.

The rearrangement joins TRBV29-1 to TRBJ1-1; 8 positions match TRBD1. Trimming cost V 6 bases and J 6 bases; bases outside gene matches: 9. Germline V gene lookup returns CDR1 SQVTM and CDR2 ANQGSEA. The CDR3 consists of 13 residues. The DNA for the CDR3 is TGCAGCGTAGAGACAGGGGCAAGGGCTGAAGCTTTCTTT. It codes for CSVETGARAEAFF.

This clonotype came up a few times. This chain joins TRBV10-2 and TRBJ2-3; D is undetermined. Deletions cut 4 bases from V and 5 bases from J, with 10 bases between. Germline values: CDR1 WSHSY, CDR2 SAAADI. The CDR3 spans 13 residues. CDR3 sequence reads: CASSAVGIDTQYF. In DNA form, the CDR3 reads TGCGCCAGCAGTGCAGTAGGTATAGATACGCAGTATTTT.

J is TRBJ1-1 and V is TRBV19, with D uncertain. Germline V CDR1 and CDR2: LNHDA, SQIVND (reference sequence). CDR3 length: 11 residues. The ends were cut back, 1 base at V and 11 bases at J, with 8 bases in the middle. The CDR3 sequence is CASSIVGSAFF. The CDR3 DNA follows: TGTGCCAGTAGTATAGTCGGGTCCGCTTTCTTT.

This clonotype was seen repeatedly, ten times or more. The chain employs TRBV6-2 or TRBV6-3 and TRBJ2-1, with 8 bases aligning to TRBD2. There are 16 residues in the CDR3. J was trimmed by 3 bases and V by 2 bases; bases with no gene match: 6. Looked up from germline, CDR1 is MNHEY and CDR2 is SVGEGT. The CDR3 loop is CASSYGLAGLYNEQFF. The CDR3 region has the DNA TGTGCCAGCAGTTACGGGCTAGCGGGCCTCTACAATGAGCAGTTCTTC.

This clonotype was counted once. One base away lies a much larger clone, so this may be a sequencing read error. The chain couples TRBV6-5 to TRBJ2-1; D ambiguous. The V gene's germline CDR1 is MNHEY and CDR2 SVGAGI. The CDR3 extends over 15 amino acids. This CDR3 reads CANSYGRAAYNEQFF. CDR3 bases: TGTGCCAACAGTTATGGCCGGGCAGCGTACAATGAGCAGTTCTTC.

This clonotype was found many times. V and J are TRBV5-1 and TRBJ1-2; weak D call: TRBD1 (6 bases). The CDR3 runs 13 residues. Looked up from germline, CDR1 is SGHRS and CDR2 is YFSETQ. Trimming pared 4 bases from V and 5 bases from J, leaving 12 bases between. For the CDR3, the DNA is TGCGCCAGCAGCCCAGACAGGTCTTATGGCTACACCTTC. It is translated as CASSPDRSYGYTF.

In this sample, this clonotype turned up once. The chain is built from TRBV28 and TRBJ1-2; 8 bases line up with TRBD1. The CDR3 has 14 residues. J lost 4 bases, V lost 4 bases, and 5 bases had no gene match. Germline V gene sequence: CDR1 MDHEN, CDR2 SYDVKM. CDR3 loop: CASSSRQGIYGYTF. CDR3 coding DNA: TGTGCCAGCAGTTCCCGACAGGGGATCTATGGCTACACCTTC.

This rearrangement joins TRBV11-2 to TRBJ1-5; the match to TRBD1 covers 9 bases. CDR3 length: 14 residues. Germline V lookup: CDR1 SGHAT, CDR2 FQNNGV. Germline trimming cut 5 bases from V and 7 bases from J; bases unmatched to any gene: 6. CDR3 in amino acids: CASSKQGARQPQHF. CDR3 nucleotide sequence: TGTGCCAGCAGCAAACAGGGGGCGAGGCAGCCCCAGCATTTT. Looking up the rest from reference TRBV11-2 and TRBJ1-5 gives the full variable domain: EAGVAQSPRYKIIEKRQSVAFWCNPISGHATLYWYQQILGQGPKLLIQFQNNGVVDDSQLPKDRFSAERLKGVDSTLKIQPAKLEDSAVYLCASSKQGARQPQHFGDGTRLSIL.

Only one count was recorded for this clonotype. A junction boundary mismatches the germline segment, possibly from a read error. The V and J genes are TRBV7-3 and TRBJ1-1; TRBD1 might be the D (6 bases). The CDR3 spans 14 residues. CDR1 and CDR2 from the germline V gene are SGHTA and FQGTGA. CDR3 residues: CASSLSGENTEALF. CDR3 sequence (DNA): TGTGCCAGCAGCTTATCAGGGGAGAACACTGAAGCTTTGTTT.

This clonotype was detected a few times. CDR3 coding DNA: TGTGCCAGCACCTCAGGGTGGAACTACGAGCAGTACTTC. Its translation is CASTSGWNYEQYF. The chain carries TRBV7-6 and TRBJ2-7, with D possibly being TRBD1 (5 bases). In germline, CDR1 is SGHVS, CDR2 FNYEAQ. This CDR3 comprises 13 residues. V was clipped by 7 bases and J by 3 bases, with 13 bases between them.

This clonotype was picked up a small number of times. The chain recombines TRBV29-1 with TRBJ1-2; 12 positions agree with TRBD1. V lost 4 bases to trimming and J lost 6 bases; unmatched junction nucleotides: 3. CDR3 length: 13 amino acids. The germline V gene encodes CDR1 SQVTM and CDR2 ANQGSEA. Here the CDR3 reads CSVAGQGADGYTF. DNA for the CDR3: TGCAGCGTTGCGGGACAGGGGGCCGATGGCTACACCTTC.

This clonotype showed up many times. This rearrangement joins TRBV20-1 to TRBJ2-2; D is perhaps TRBD2 (5 bases). Trimming took 6 bases from V and 1 from J, leaving 9 bases between them. The CDR3 runs 13 residues. Looked up from germline, CDR1 is DFQATT and CDR2 is SNEGSKA (reference sequence). CDR3: CSAEGENTGELFF. CDR3 in DNA: TGCAGTGCAGAGGGAGAGAACACCGGGGAGCTGTTTTTT.

This clonotype was recorded many times. V is TRBV13 and J is TRBJ2-3; D unclear. V lost 1 base to trimming and J lost 4 bases, with 3 bases between them. The germline V gene encodes CDR1 PRHDT and CDR2 FYEKMQ (reference sequence). This CDR3 is 12 amino acids long. Here the CDR3 reads CASSLVADTQYF. CDR3 DNA sequence: TGTGCCAGCAGCTTAGTGGCAGATACGCAGTATTTT.

This clonotype has a handful of counts. The chain couples TRBV20-1 to TRBJ1-2; no clear D. The ends were cut back, 6 bases at V and 2 bases at J, with 13 bases in the middle. CDR3 length equals 13 residues. Germline CDR1 is DFQATT and CDR2 is SNEGSKA (reference sequence). The CDR3 region is CSALLTQNYGYTF. The CDR3 nucleotides read TGCAGTGCCTTACTGACACAGAACTATGGCTACACCTTC.

The table lists this clonotype with a few counts. J is TRBJ2-2 and V is TRBV20-1; 8 bases map to TRBD2. CDR1 DFQATT and CDR2 SNEGSKA come from the germline V gene (reference sequence). The J segment lost 2 bases and the V segment lost 6 bases, leaving 5 bases of the junction unmatched. The CDR3 has 14 residues. The CDR3 sequence is CSAASGYNTGELFF. For the CDR3, the DNA is TGCAGTGCCGCTAGCGGGTATAACACCGGGGAGCTGTTTTTT.

This clonotype was recorded a few times. V usage is TRBV2 and J usage is TRBJ2-7; 7 bases line up with TRBD1. The CDR3 sequence is 12 residues long. The germline V gene has CDR1 SNHLY and CDR2 FYNNEI. Trimming removed 7 bases from V and 4 bases from J; junction bases left unmatched: 4. The CDR3 region is CASKDRLYEQYF. The CDR3, as DNA: TGTGCCAGCAAGGACAGGCTTTACGAGCAGTACTTC.

A few counts support this clonotype. The chain uses TRBV12-3 or TRBV12-4 and TRBJ1-2; TRBD1 matches at 9 bases. The CDR3 runs 15 residues. V dropped 7 bases and J dropped 8; count of bases not matched to a gene: 14. The chain's CDR3 is CASTPPGQGIGGYTF. The CDR3 DNA reads TGTGCCAGCACCCCGCCCGGACAGGGGATAGGAGGCTACACCTTC.

In this sample, this clonotype turned up a few times. The V call is TRBV7-2, the J call TRBJ1-1; D possibly corresponds to TRBD1 (5 bases). V dropped 1 base and J dropped 3 bases, with 9 bases sitting between them. Germline V gene data show CDR1 as SGHTA and CDR2 as FQGNSA. The CDR3 extends over 14 amino acids. CDR3 sequence: CASSLGPGYTEAFF. The CDR3, as DNA: TGTGCCAGCAGCTTAGGTCCAGGGTACACTGAAGCTTTCTTT.

This clonotype was counted only a few times. This chain links TRBV12-3 or TRBV12-4 with TRBJ1-3; TRBD1 is a possible D gene (6 bases). There are 14 residues in the CDR3. V was trimmed by 3 bases and J by 7 bases, leaving 13 bases between them. This CDR3 is CASSLPGVWNTIYF. The CDR3 DNA reads TGTGCCAGCAGTTTGCCAGGGGTTTGGAACACCATATATTTT.

Points on this clonotype: Its ends do not fully match the called genes, so a read error is possible. This rearrangement joins TRBV2 to TRBJ2-3; 10 bases are a match to TRBD2. The CDR3 loop spans 14 amino acids. The V gene's germline CDR1 is SNHLY and CDR2 FYNNEI. DNA of the CDR3: TGTACCAGCAGCGATGGGACTAGCGCCGATACGCAGTATTTT. It is translated as CTSSDGTSADTQYF.

This clonotype occurred many times. The chain uses TRBV21-1 and TRBJ2-1; TRBD1, the table's D call, lacks a check against the DNA. TRBV21-1 is labeled a pseudogene. This CDR3 region has 11 residues. CDR3 DNA sequence: TGTGCCCCCCGCGACGAGGTTGAGCAGTTCTTC. This gives the protein CAPRDEVEQFF.

This clonotype was picked up one time. V is TRBV3-1 and J is TRBJ1-2, with D possibly matching TRBD1 (6 bases). V was shortened by 9 bases and J by 8 bases, with 22 bases between the two germline ends. In germline, CDR1 is LGHDT, CDR2 YNNKEL (reference sequence). CDR3 length: 14 residues. For the CDR3, the DNA is TGTGCCAGTAACCAATTTGGGGGCAGTAAAGGCTACACCTTC. Encoded protein: CASNQFGGSKGYTF.

In its sample, this clonotype was seen a few times. This CDR3 is CSASHTGGITPYGYTF. The CDR3 coding sequence is TGCAGTGCAAGTCACACAGGGGGCATTACTCCCTATGGCTACACCTTC. The rearrangement links TRBV20-1 to TRBJ1-2, with 9 bases matching TRBD1. V was clipped by 6 bases and J by 4 bases; unmatched bases: 15. This CDR3 is built from 16 residues. From germline, CDR1 is DFQATT and CDR2 SNEGSKA (reference sequence).